Sequencing of this T cell receptor (beta chain) was carried out in a study of blood T cell repertoires in COVID-19. The table came from immunoSEQ multiplex PCR; TCRdb's copy has only in-frame clones and leaves some out. The table lists 200,000 to 250,000 clones, about 82% of them singletons. The CDR3 runs to 15 residues. Per germline, CDR1 SGHDN and CDR2 FVKESK. The junction had 4 bases not matched to a gene; V was cut back by 2 bases and J by 3 bases. Sequencing was carried out using peripheral blood. The sequence was obtained from a woman aged 70-85 years with COVID-19, enrolled during active disease. The chain couples TRBV14 to TRBJ2-3, with 8 positions matching TRBD2. CDR3 nucleotide sequence: TGTGCCAGCAGCCAATCCAGCGGGGGAACAGATACGCAGTATTTT. This codes for CASSQSSGGTDTQYF.